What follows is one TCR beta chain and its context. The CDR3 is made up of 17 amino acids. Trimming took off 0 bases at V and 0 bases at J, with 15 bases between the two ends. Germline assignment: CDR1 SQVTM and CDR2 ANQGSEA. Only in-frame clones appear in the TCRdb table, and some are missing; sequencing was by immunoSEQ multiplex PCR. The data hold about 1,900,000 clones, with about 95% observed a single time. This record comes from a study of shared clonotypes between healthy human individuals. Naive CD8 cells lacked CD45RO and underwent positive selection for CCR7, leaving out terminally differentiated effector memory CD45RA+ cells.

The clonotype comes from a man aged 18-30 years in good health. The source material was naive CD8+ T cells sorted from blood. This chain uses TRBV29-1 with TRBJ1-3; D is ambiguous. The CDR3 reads CSVEDSGIRGSGNTIYF. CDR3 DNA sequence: TGCAGCGTTGAAGATAGCGGCATCCGAGGCTCTGGAAACACCATATATTTT.